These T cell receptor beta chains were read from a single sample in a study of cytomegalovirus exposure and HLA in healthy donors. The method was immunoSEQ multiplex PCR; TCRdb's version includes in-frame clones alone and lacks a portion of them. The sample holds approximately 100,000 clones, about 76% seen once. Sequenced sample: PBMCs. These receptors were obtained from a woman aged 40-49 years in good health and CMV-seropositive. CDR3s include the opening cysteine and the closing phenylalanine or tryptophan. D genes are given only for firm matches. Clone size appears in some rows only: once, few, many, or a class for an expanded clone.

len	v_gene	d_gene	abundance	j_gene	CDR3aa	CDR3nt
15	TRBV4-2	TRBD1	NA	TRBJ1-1	CASSQDRAGGTEAFF	TGTGCCAGCAGCCAAGATCGGGCAGGGGGAACTGAAGCTTTCTTT
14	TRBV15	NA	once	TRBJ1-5	CATSTGQTNQPQHF	TGTGCCACCAGCACCGGACAGACCAATCAGCCCCAGCATTTT
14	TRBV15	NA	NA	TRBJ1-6	CATSRQGYNSPLHF	TGTGCCACCAGCAGACAGGGTTATAATTCACCCCTCCACTTT
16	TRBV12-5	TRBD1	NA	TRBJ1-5	CASGLVTGGSNQPQHF	TGTGCTAGTGGTTTGGTAACAGGGGGATCCAATCAGCCCCAGCATTTT
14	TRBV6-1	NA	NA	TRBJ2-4	CASSEGQGGQIQYF	TGTGCCAGCAGTGAAGGCCAGGGAGGTCAAATTCAGTACTTC
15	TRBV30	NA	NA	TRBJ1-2	CAWSPDRSPSYGYTF	TGTGCCTGGAGCCCTGACAGAAGTCCCTCCTATGGCTACACCTTC
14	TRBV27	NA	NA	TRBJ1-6	CASSLREGDTPLHF	TGTGCCAGCAGTTTAAGGGAAGGGGATACACCCCTCCACTTT
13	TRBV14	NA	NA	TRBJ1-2	CASSQDLGGGYTF	TGTGCCAGCAGCCAAGATCTCGGGGGTGGCTACACCTTC
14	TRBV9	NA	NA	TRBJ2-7	CASSVEWGSYEQYF	TGTGCCAGCAGCGTAGAATGGGGCAGCTACGAGCAGTACTTC
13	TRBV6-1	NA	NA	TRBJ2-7	CASSEQGQGEQYF	TGTGCCAGCAGTGAGCAGGGGCAGGGCGAGCAGTACTTC
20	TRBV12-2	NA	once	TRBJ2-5	CASRLMRTGSRGKIQETQYF	TGTGCAAGTCGCTTAATGCGGACAGGGTCCCGCGGGAAAATCCAAGAGACCCAGTACTTC
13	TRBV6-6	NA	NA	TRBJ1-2	CASTLDSTNGYTF	TGTGCCAGCACCCTCGACAGTACAAATGGCTACACCTTC
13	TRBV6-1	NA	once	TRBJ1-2	CATLLQANYGYTF	TGTGCCACATTACTACAGGCCAACTATGGCTACACCTTC
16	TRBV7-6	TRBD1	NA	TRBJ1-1	CASSFRTGGEGTEAFF	TGTGCCAGCAGCTTTCGGACAGGGGGCGAGGGCACTGAAGCTTTCTTT
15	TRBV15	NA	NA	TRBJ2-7	CATSPHVAGLSEQYF	TGTGCCACCAGCCCTCACGTTGCGGGGCTCAGCGAGCAGTACTTC
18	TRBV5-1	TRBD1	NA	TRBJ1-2	CASSLALGDEGADYGYTF	TGCGCCAGCAGCTTGGCCCTTGGTGATGAGGGGGCCGACTATGGCTACACCTTC
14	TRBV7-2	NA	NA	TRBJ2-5	CASSDAGIKETQYF	TGTGCCAGCAGCGATGCGGGGATTAAAGAGACCCAGTACTTC
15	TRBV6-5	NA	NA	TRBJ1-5	CASSGSRGPYQPQHF	TGTGCCAGCAGTGGGTCCAGGGGCCCTTATCAGCCCCAGCATTTT
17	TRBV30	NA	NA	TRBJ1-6	CAWSQSGGRIYNSPLHF	TGTGCCTGGAGCCAATCCGGGGGACGGATCTATAATTCACCCCTCCACTTT
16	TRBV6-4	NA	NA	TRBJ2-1	CASSDIAGRQYNEQFF	TGTGCCAGCAGTGACATAGCAGGGAGGCAGTACAATGAGCAGTTCTTC
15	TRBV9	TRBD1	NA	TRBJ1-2	CASSRRDSMNYGYTF	TGTGCCAGCAGCAGACGGGACAGCATGAACTATGGCTACACCTTC
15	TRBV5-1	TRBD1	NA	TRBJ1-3	CASSDQGAIGNTIYF	TGCGCCAGCAGCGACCAGGGGGCAATAGGAAACACCATATATTTT
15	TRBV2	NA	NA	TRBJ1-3	CASSEEGGSGNTIYF	TGTGCCAGCAGTGAAGAAGGGGGCTCTGGAAACACCATATATTTT
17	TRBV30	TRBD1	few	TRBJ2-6	CAWSVTGISTGANVLTF	TGTGCCTGGAGTGTGACAGGGATAAGTACCGGGGCCAACGTCCTGACTTTC
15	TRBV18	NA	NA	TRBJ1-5	CASSPQVTANQPQHF	TGTGCCAGCTCACCACAAGTGACTGCGAATCAGCCCCAGCATTTT
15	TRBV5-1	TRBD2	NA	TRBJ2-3	CASSLSLAGTDTQYF	TGCGCCAGCAGCTTGAGTCTAGCGGGCACAGATACGCAGTATTTT
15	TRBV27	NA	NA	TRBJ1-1	CASSLSRGKGTEAFF	TGTGCCAGCAGTTTAAGTAGGGGTAAGGGCACTGAAGCTTTCTTT
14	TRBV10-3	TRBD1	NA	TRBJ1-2	CAIRGQEEIYGYTF	TGTGCCATCAGAGGACAGGAGGAAATCTATGGCTACACCTTC
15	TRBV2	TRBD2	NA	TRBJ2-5	CASRGLADIQETQYF	TGTGCCAGCAGGGGACTAGCGGATATCCAAGAGACCCAGTACTTC
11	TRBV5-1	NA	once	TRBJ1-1	CASRYDTEAFF	TGCGCCAGCCGGTATGACACTGAAGCTTTCTTT
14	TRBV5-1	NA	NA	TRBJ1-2	CASSKPTGSGGYTF	TGCGCCAGCAGCAAACCCACTGGGAGTGGGGGCTACACCTTC
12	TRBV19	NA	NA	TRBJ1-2	CASREGVYGYTF	TGTGCCAGTAGGGAAGGGGTTTATGGCTACACCTTC
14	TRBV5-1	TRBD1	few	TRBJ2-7	CASSPSTGIGEQYF	TGCGCCAGCAGCCCTTCGACAGGGATTGGCGAGCAGTACTTC
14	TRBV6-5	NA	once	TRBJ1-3	CASSYGSSGNTIYF	TGTGCCAGCAGTTACGGCAGTTCTGGAAACACCATATATTTT
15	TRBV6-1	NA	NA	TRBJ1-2	CASSSPGTRAYGYTF	TGTGCCAGCAGTTCCCCGGGTACTAGGGCCTATGGCTACACCTTC
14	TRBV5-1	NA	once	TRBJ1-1	CASSYGQMNTEAFF	TGCGCCAGCAGCTACGGACAGATGAACACTGAAGCTTTCTTT
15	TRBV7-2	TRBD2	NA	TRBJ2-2	CASSGRTSGVGELFF	TGTGCCAGCAGCGGACGGACTAGCGGGGTAGGGGAGCTGTTTTTT